One sample yielded the 32 T cell receptor beta chains listed below, sequenced in a study of OX40 agonist ivuxolimab in advanced cancers. Some clones are missing from TCRdb's copy, which holds only in-frame ones; the method was immunoSEQ multiplex PCR. The table lists tens of thousands of clones, about 93% of them singletons. The input for sequencing was CD4+ or CD8+ T cells sorted from blood, taken in a trial of the OX40 agonist ivuxolimab. All receptors come from an adult with an advanced solid tumor such as melanoma, head and neck, liver or kidney cancer.

In this sample, this clone turned up a few times. V usage is TRBV6-1 and J usage is TRBJ2-5; TRBD2 matches at 12 bases. Germline CDR1 and CDR2: MNHNS and SASEGT. The CDR3 loop spans 15 amino acids. V lost 2 bases to trimming and J lost 2 bases; unmatched junction nucleotides: 0. The chain's CDR3 is CASSELAGGQETQYF. The CDR3 nucleotides read TGTGCCAGCAGTGAACTAGCGGGGGGGCAAGAGACCCAGTACTTC.

This chain joins TRBV7-9 and TRBJ1-1; no reliable D call. This CDR3 is built from 13 residues. The V gene lost 0 bases and the J gene lost 6 bases, with 8 bases spanning the gap. CDR1 SEHNR and CDR2 FQNEAQ come from the germline V gene (reference sequence). CDR3 coding DNA: TGTGCCAGCAGCTTAGCTTGGACGCCTGAAGCTTTCTTT. Translation: CASSLAWTPEAFF.

The chain carries TRBV7-9 and TRBJ1-3; tentatively, D is TRBD1 (6 bases). Germline V gene lookup returns CDR1 SEHNR and CDR2 FQNEAQ (reference sequence). The CDR3 sequence is 16 residues long. V gave up 5 bases and J gave up 1 base, with 15 bases separating them. CDR3 DNA: TGTGCCAGCAGCCAGCGGACAGTGGGGTCTGGAAACACCATATATTTT. This gives the protein CASSQRTVGSGNTIYF. The full variable domain, with the rest looked up from reference TRBV7-9 and TRBJ1-3, is DTGVSQNPRHKITKRGQNVTFRCDPISEHNRLYWYRQTLGQGPEFLTYFQNEAQLEKSRLLSDRFSAERPKGSFSTLEIQRTEQGDSAMYLCASSQRTVGSGNTIYFGEGSWLTVV.

This clone was recorded only once. The chain uses TRBV6-5 and TRBJ2-1; the D is unclear. The CDR3 totals 12 residues. The germline gives CDR1 MNHEY, CDR2 SVGAGI. Between the trimmed V and J ends, which lost 5 bases and 8 bases, there was a span of 10 bases. Written as DNA, the CDR3 is TGTGCCAGCAGTCCTACGTGGGATGAGCAGTTCTTC. The encoded protein is CASSPTWDEQFF.

The chain recombines TRBV27 with TRBJ2-2; 7 bases are a match to TRBD1. Germline V CDR1 and CDR2: MNHEY, SMNVEV (reference sequence). After removal of 6 bases from V and 2 bases from J, the junction contained 3 bases not matched to a gene. There are 14 residues in the CDR3. The CDR3 protein is CASSRGTNTGELFF. The CDR3 bases are TGTGCCAGCAGCAGGGGGACAAACACCGGGGAGCTGTTTTTT.

The chain recombines TRBV27 with TRBJ2-3, with 8 bases fitting TRBD2. This CDR3 has 16 amino acids. V lost 4 bases to trimming and J lost 2 bases; unmatched junction nucleotides: 8. The germline gives CDR1 MNHEY, CDR2 SMNVEV (reference sequence). The CDR3 DNA reads TGTGCCAGCAGTTCCTGGCGGGGGGCCATCACAGATACGCAGTATTTT. Translating it yields CASSSWRGAITDTQYF.

The V and J genes are TRBV6-5 and TRBJ2-3; D is possibly TRBD1 (5 bases). The CDR3 consists of 14 residues. V was clipped by 5 bases and J by 1 base, with 10 bases between them. CDR1 is MNHEY and CDR2 is SVGAGI in the germline V gene. This chain's CDR3 is CASSPQEGTDTQYF. DNA of the CDR3: TGTGCCAGCAGTCCACAGGAAGGCACAGATACGCAGTATTTT.

CDR3 in DNA: TGTGCCAGCAGCTTGCGTCTGGGGAACACTGAAGCTTTCTTT. Encoded protein: CASSLRLGNTEAFF. The chain combines TRBV5-8 with TRBJ1-1; D not certain. This CDR3 region has 14 residues. V was pared by 1 base and J by 1 base, with 8 bases between. CDR1 and CDR2 (germline): SGHTS, YDEGEE.

This clone was counted between two and nine times. The rearrangement joins TRBV6-5 to TRBJ1-5, with TRBD1 identical over 7 bases. The CDR3 spans 14 residues. The trim removed 5 bases at V and 3 bases at J, leaving 4 bases unmatched. Germline lookup yields CDR1 MNHEY and CDR2 SVGAGI. CDR3 protein: CASSRTGDNQPQHF. CDR3 DNA sequence: TGTGCCAGCAGTAGGACAGGAGACAATCAGCCCCAGCATTTT.

This chain joins TRBV5-8 and TRBJ2-5; 7 nucleotides line up with TRBD1. From germline, CDR1 is SGHTS and CDR2 YDEGEE. The J segment lost 4 bases and the V segment lost 7 bases, leaving 4 bases of the junction unmatched. There are 12 residues in the CDR3. DNA of the CDR3: TGTGCCAGCCCTGACAGGGTAGAGACCCAGTACTTC. Protein sequence: CASPDRVETQYF.

The chain is built from TRBV5-1 and TRBJ2-5, with TRBD2 matching over 8 bases. CDR3 length: 16 residues. CDR1 is SGHRS and CDR2 is YFSETQ in the germline V gene. Trimming cost V 4 bases and J 3 bases; bases outside gene matches: 11. In DNA form, the CDR3 reads TGCGCCAGCAGCGACGCCCCGACTAGCGAGGAAGAGACCCAGTACTTC. Protein product: CASSDAPTSEEETQYF.

This chain uses TRBV13 with TRBJ2-7, with D possibly matching TRBD1 (6 bases). From germline, CDR1 is PRHDT and CDR2 FYEKMQ (reference sequence). Deletions cut 4 bases from V and 4 bases from J, with 14 bases between. The CDR3 loop spans 14 amino acids. The CDR3 DNA reads as TGTGCCAGCAGCTCCAGACAGGTTCTATACGAGCAGTACTTC. Its protein product is CASSSRQVLYEQYF.

The gene calls are TRBV6-1 and TRBJ2-5; TRBD2 might be the D (6 bases). TRBJ2-7 matches the DNA end more closely, so the J call is doubtful. The CDR3 contains 14 residues. Germline V gene sequence: CDR1 MNHNS, CDR2 SASEGT. DNA of the CDR3: TGTGCCAGCAGTGGAGACCTAAAGGGAGGCGAGCAGTACTTC. Amino acid sequence: CASSGDLKGGEQYF.

The chain carries TRBV13 and TRBJ2-2; D unresolved. V was cut by 5 bases and J by 5 bases, with 6 bases left in between. The CDR3 runs 12 residues. CDR1 and CDR2 from the germline V gene are PRHDT and FYEKMQ (reference sequence). The CDR3 DNA follows: TGTGCCAGCAGCACGACTACCGGGGAGCTGTTTTTT. Its protein product is CASSTTTGELFF. The full variable domain, rest sourced from reference TRBV13 and TRBJ2-2, is AAGVIQSPRHLIKEKRETATLKCYPIPRHDTVYWYQQGPGQDPQFLISFYEKMQSDKGSIPDRFSAQQFSDYHSELNMSSLELGDSALYFCASSTTTGELFFGEGSRLTVL.

The gene calls are TRBV6-5 and TRBJ1-2, with TRBD1 as a possible D gene (5 bases). Germline CDR1 reads MNHEY; CDR2 reads SVGAGI. The ends were cut back, 2 bases at V and 8 bases at J, with 12 bases in the middle. This CDR3 contains 13 residues. The CDR3 nucleotides are TGTGCCAGCAGTTACCCCGGGGGGTTCGGCTACACCTTC. It codes for CASSYPGGFGYTF.

This chain joins TRBV6-1 and TRBJ2-1, with a possible D match to TRBD1 (6 bases). In germline, CDR1 is MNHNS, CDR2 SASEGT. V gave up 4 bases and J gave up 3 bases, with 16 bases separating them. The CDR3 covers 16 residues. In nucleotides, the CDR3 is TGTGCCAGCAGTGTTCACAGGGCCAGGAGCTACAATGAGCAGTTCTTC. It is translated as CASSVHRARSYNEQFF.

The chain joins TRBV5-4 to TRBJ2-7; unclear D gene. The CDR3 has 14 amino acids. V was clipped by 2 bases and J by 2 bases, with 11 bases between them. Germline V lookup: CDR1 SGHNT, CDR2 YYREEE (reference sequence). This chain's CDR3 is CASSLGASAYEQYF. In DNA form, the CDR3 reads TGTGCCAGCAGCTTAGGAGCCTCAGCCTACGAGCAGTACTTC.

The genes are TRBV1 and TRBJ1-2. TRBV1 is a documented pseudogene. This CDR3 has 14 amino acids. CDR3 sequence (DNA): TGCACCAGCTACGTATTGCGAAAGACCTATGGCTACACCTTC. Residues: CTSYVLRKTYGYTF.

V and J are TRBV5-1 and TRBJ2-7; the match to TRBD1 covers 8 bases. V lost 5 bases, J lost 1 base, and 2 bases stayed unmatched. The CDR3 runs 13 residues. Germline-derived CDR1 and CDR2 are SGHRS and YFSETQ. The CDR3 loop reads CASRQGASYEQYF. In DNA, the CDR3 is TGCGCCAGCAGGCAGGGGGCTTCCTACGAGCAGTACTTC.

This clone has only a few counts. The J gene is TRBJ1-1, the V gene TRBV30; D not certain. Trimming removed 0 bases at V and 4 bases at J, with 12 bases between. The CDR3 spans 14 residues. Germline V lookup: CDR1 GTSNPN, CDR2 SVGIG (reference sequence). CDR3 nucleotides: TGTGCCTGGAGTGTACAGTTGGGTATCACTGAAGCTTTCTTT. Translating gives CAWSVQLGITEAFF. The entire variable domain, with the rest obtained from reference TRBV30 and TRBJ1-1, is as follows: SQTIHQWPATLVQPVGSPLSLECTVEGTSNPNLYWYRQAAGRGLQLLFYSVGIGQISSEVPQNLSASRPQDRQFILSSKKLLLSDSGFYLCAWSVQLGITEAFFGQGTRLTVV.

This clone was recorded once. This sequence joins TRBV25-1 and TRBJ1-2, with D unresolved. Germline CDR1 is MGHDK and CDR2 is SYGVNS. V shed 8 bases and J shed 2 bases, with 12 bases lying between them. This CDR3 comprises 13 residues. CDR3 amino acids: CASSLGGNYGYTF. The CDR3 DNA sequence: TGTGCCAGCTCTTTGGGCGGGAACTATGGCTACACCTTC.

This clone turned up a few times. The gene calls are TRBV7-8 and TRBJ2-2; D perhaps matches TRBD1 (5 bases). CDR1 and CDR2 (germline): SGHVS, FQNEAQ. The CDR3 spans 14 residues. Trimming took off 1 base at V and 5 bases at J, with 8 bases between the two ends. The CDR3 sequence: CASSLGQGTGELFF. The CDR3 bases are TGTGCCAGCAGCTTAGGGCAGGGAACCGGGGAGCTGTTTTTT. The full variable domain, completed using reference TRBV7-8 and TRBJ2-2, is GAGVSQSPRYKVAKRGQDVALRCDPISGHVSLFWYQQALGQGPEFLTYFQNEAQLDKSGLPSDRFFAERPEGSVSTLKIQRTQQEDSAVYLCASSLGQGTGELFFGEGSRLTVL.

This clone was seen just once. Written as DNA, the CDR3 is TGCGCCAGCAGCCAGGGGGGACAGGTCGGGGACGAGCAGTACTTC. Protein: CASSQGGQVGDEQYF. V gene TRBV4-1 combines with J gene TRBJ2-7, with TRBD1 matching over 8 bases. This CDR3 region has 15 residues. CDR1 is MGHRA and CDR2 is YSYEKL in the germline V gene. V was pared by 3 bases and J by 5 bases, with 9 bases of the junction left unmatched.

This chain joins TRBV11-2 and TRBJ2-7; 11 bases are shared with TRBD1. CDR3 length: 14 residues. Germline V gene lookup returns CDR1 SGHAT and CDR2 FQNNGV. V lost 3 bases to trimming and J lost 5 bases; unmatched junction nucleotides: 3. CDR3 nucleotides: TGTGCCAGCAGCTTTGGGACAGGGGGGAACGAGCAGTACTTC. Amino acids: CASSFGTGGNEQYF.

A remark on this clone: An end of the junction does not agree with germline; a read error may underlie this. The chain joins TRBV18 to TRBJ2-7; a weak D match, TRBD1 (6 bases). This CDR3 is 12 amino acids long. The V gene's germline CDR1 is KGHSH and CDR2 LQKENI. The CDR3 loop is CASSPGDRSVKF. The CDR3 coding sequence is TGTGCCAGCTCACCAGGCGACAGGAGCGTGAAATTC. Full variable domain (outside the CDR3, taken from reference TRBV18 and TRBJ2-7): NAGVMQNPRHLVRRRGQEARLRCSPMKGHSHVYWYRQLPEEGLKFMVYLQKENIIDESGMPKERFSAEFPKEGPSILRIQQVVRGDSAAYFCASSPGDRSVKFGPGTRLTVT.

Turning to this clone: The DNA is omitted, as the CDR3 cannot be located on it reliably, and the CDR3 follows TCRdb's listing. The V call is TRBV11-1, the J call TRBJ2-6; the D call of TRBD2 is as the table states it, not checked on the DNA. Germline V lookup: CDR1 SGHAT, CDR2 FQDESV (reference sequence). The length of the CDR3 is 14 amino acids, counting both ends. The CDR3 loop is CASSSSGGANVLTF.

This chain's CDR3 is CASSGWTSSLVVCQETQYF. Written as DNA, the CDR3 is TGTGCCAGCAGCGGCTGGACTAGCTCTTTAGTGGTTTGTCAAGAGACCCAGTACTTC. The chain has TRBV21-1 and TRBJ2-5; TRBD2 is the table's D call, not checked against the DNA. TRBV21-1 is a pseudogene. This CDR3 is built from 19 residues.

CDR3 residues: CASSPPGTGLYNEQFF. The DNA for the CDR3 is TGTGCCAGCAGCCCACCTGGGACAGGGCTTTACAATGAGCAGTTCTTC. The chain couples TRBV7-2 to TRBJ2-1; 9 nucleotides align to TRBD1. With 5 bases clipped from V and 4 bases from J, the junction kept 9 bases outside the gene matches. Germline assignment: CDR1 SGHTA and CDR2 FQGNSA. This CDR3 spans 16 amino acids.

This chain links TRBV2 with TRBJ2-3, with no clear D. V was clipped by 3 bases and J by 5 bases, with 12 bases between them. The length of the CDR3 is 14 residues. Looked up from germline, CDR1 is SNHLY and CDR2 is FYNNEI. CDR3 loop: CASSEGNHGDTQYF. The CDR3 DNA follows: TGTGCCAGCAGTGAGGGCAACCATGGAGATACGCAGTATTTT.

This chain joins TRBV5-1 and TRBJ2-1, with 11 bases identical to TRBD1. CDR1 is SGHRS and CDR2 is YFSETQ in the germline V gene. The CDR3 covers 16 residues. V lost 0 bases and J lost 7; bases outside the gene matches: 6. This CDR3 is CASSLGWDRGFNEQFF. CDR3 bases: TGCGCCAGCAGCTTGGGTTGGGACAGGGGGTTTAATGAGCAGTTCTTC.

The chain combines TRBV27 with TRBJ1-2; no clear D gene. Germline V lookup: CDR1 MNHEY, CDR2 SMNVEV (reference sequence). The CDR3 consists of 14 residues. V dropped 2 bases and J dropped 2 bases, with 9 bases sitting between them. For the CDR3, the DNA is TGTGCCAGCAGTTTACGGGTGGGCAACTATGGCTACACCTTC. This sequence encodes CASSLRVGNYGYTF.

This clone was detected only once. The J gene is TRBJ2-1, the V gene TRBV4-1; no clear D gene. Germline V CDR1 and CDR2: MGHRA, YSYEKL. CDR3 length: 15 amino acids. V was clipped by 0 bases and J by 4 bases, with 10 bases between them. Written as DNA, the CDR3 is TGCGCCAGCAGCCAAGATCCGACCGATTACAATGAGCAGTTCTTC. Its protein product is CASSQDPTDYNEQFF.